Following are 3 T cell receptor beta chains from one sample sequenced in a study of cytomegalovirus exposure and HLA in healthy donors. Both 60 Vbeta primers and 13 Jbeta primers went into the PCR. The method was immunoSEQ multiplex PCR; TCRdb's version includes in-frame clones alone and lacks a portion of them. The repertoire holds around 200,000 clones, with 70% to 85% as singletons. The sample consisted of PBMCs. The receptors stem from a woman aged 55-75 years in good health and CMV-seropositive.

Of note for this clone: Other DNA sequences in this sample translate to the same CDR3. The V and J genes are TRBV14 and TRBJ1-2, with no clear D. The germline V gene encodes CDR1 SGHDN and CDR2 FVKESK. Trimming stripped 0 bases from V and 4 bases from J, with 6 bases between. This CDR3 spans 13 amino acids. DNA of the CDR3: TGTGCCAGCAGCCAAGATCCCAGCTATGGCTACACCTTC. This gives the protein CASSQDPSYGYTF.

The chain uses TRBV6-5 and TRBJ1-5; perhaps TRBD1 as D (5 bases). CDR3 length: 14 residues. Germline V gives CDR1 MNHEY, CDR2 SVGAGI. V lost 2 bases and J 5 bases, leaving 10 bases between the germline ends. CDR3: CASSYPGDDQPQHF. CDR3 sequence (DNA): TGTGCCAGCAGTTACCCGGGGGACGATCAGCCCCAGCATTTT.

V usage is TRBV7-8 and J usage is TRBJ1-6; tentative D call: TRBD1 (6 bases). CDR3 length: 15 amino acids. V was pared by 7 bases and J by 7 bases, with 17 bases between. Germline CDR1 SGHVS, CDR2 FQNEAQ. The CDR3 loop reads CASTGTGSRNSPLHF. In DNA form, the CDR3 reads TGTGCCAGCACGGGAACAGGGTCTCGCAATTCACCCCTCCACTTT.